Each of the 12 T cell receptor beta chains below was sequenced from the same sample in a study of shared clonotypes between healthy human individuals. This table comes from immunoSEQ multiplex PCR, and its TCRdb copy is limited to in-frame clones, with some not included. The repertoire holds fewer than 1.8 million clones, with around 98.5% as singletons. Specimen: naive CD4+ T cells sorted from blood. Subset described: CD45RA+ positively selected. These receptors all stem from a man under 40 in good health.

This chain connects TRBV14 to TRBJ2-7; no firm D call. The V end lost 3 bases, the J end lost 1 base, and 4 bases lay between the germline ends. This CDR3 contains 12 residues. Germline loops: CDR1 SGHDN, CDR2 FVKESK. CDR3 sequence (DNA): TGTGCCAGCAGCCACACTTCCTACGAGCAGTACTTC. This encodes CASSHTSYEQYF.

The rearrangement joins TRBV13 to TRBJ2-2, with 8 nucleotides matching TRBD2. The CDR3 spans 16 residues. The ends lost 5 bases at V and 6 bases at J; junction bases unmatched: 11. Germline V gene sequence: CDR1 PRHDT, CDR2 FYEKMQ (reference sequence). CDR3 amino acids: CASSARTSRAAGELFF. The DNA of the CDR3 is TGTGCCAGCAGCGCCCGGACTAGCAGGGCCGCCGGGGAGCTGTTTTTT. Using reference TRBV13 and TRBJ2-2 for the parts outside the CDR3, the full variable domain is AAGVIQSPRHLIKEKRETATLKCYPIPRHDTVYWYQQGPGQDPQFLISFYEKMQSDKGSIPDRFSAQQFSDYHSELNMSSLELGDSALYFCASSARTSRAAGELFFGEGSRLTVL.

For the CDR3, the DNA is TGTGCCAGCAGATCCGGGACAGTCAATCAGCCCCAGCATTTT. Translated: CASRSGTVNQPQHF. This chain connects TRBV28 to TRBJ1-5; 7 nucleotides line up with TRBD1. Trimming cost V 6 bases and J 3 bases; bases outside gene matches: 5. Germline loops: CDR1 MDHEN, CDR2 SYDVKM. The CDR3 covers 14 residues.

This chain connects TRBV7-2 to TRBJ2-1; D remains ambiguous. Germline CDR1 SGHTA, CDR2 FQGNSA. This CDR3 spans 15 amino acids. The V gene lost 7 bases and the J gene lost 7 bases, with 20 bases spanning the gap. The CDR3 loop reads CASNYPRPAANEQFF. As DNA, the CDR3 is TGTGCCAGCAACTACCCGCGACCCGCGGCTAATGAGCAGTTCTTC.

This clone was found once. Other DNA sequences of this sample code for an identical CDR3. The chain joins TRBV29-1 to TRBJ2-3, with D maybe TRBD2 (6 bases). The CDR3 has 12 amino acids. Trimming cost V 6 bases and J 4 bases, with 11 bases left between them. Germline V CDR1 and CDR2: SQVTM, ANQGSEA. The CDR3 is CSVTPGADTQYF. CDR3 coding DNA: TGCAGCGTCACCCCGGGGGCAGATACGCAGTATTTT.

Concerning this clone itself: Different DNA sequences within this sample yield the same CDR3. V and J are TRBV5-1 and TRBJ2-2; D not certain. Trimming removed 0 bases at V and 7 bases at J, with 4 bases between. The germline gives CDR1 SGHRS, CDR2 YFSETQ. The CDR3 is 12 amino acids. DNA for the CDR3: TGCGCCAGCAGCTTGGAAGTCGGGGAGCTGTTTTTT. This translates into CASSLEVGELFF.

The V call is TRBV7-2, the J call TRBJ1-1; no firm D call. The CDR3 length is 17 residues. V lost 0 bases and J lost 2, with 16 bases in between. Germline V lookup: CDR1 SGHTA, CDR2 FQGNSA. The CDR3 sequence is CASSLAPPPAANTEAFF. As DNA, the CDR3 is TGTGCCAGCAGCTTAGCACCCCCGCCGGCGGCTAACACTGAAGCTTTCTTT.

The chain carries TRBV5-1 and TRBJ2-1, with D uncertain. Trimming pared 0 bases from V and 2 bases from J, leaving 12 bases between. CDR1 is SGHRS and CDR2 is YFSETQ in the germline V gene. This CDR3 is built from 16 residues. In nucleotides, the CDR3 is TGCGCCAGCAGCTTGGAAAGCAGAAGAACCTACAATGAGCAGTTCTTC. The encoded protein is CASSLESRRTYNEQFF.

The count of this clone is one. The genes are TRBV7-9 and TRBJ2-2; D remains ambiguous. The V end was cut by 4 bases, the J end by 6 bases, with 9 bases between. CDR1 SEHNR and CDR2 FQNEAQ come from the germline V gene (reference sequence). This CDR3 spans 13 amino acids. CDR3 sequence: CASSSGVPGELFF. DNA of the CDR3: TGTGCCAGCAGCTCAGGCGTCCCCGGGGAGCTGTTTTTT.

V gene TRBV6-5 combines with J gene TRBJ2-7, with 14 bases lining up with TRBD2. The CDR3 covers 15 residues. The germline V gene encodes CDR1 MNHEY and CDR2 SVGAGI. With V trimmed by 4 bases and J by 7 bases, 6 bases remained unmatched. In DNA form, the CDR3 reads TGTGCCAGCAGTTCCTCGACTAGCGGGAGGGGTGAGCAGTACTTC. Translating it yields CASSSSTSGRGEQYF.

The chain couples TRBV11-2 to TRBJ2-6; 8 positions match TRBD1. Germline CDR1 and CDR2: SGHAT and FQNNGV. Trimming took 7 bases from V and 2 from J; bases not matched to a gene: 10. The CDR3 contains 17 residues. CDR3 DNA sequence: TGTGCCAGCACCTTGGGACAGGCGCACCCTGGGGCCAACGTCCTGACTTTC. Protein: CASTLGQAHPGANVLTF.

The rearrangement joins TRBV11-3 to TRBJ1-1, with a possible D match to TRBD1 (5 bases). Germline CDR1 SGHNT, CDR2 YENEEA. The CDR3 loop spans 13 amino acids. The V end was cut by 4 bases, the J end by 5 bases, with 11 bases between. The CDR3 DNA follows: TGTGCCAGCAGCTGGGGGAGCGGGACTGAAGCTTTCTTT. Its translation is CASSWGSGTEAFF. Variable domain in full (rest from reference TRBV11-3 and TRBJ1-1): EAGVVQSPRYKIIEKKQPVAFWCNPISGHNTLYWYLQNLGQGPELLIRYENEEAVDDSQLPKDRFSAERLKGVDSTLKIQPAELGDSAVYLCASSWGSGTEAFFGQGTRLTVV.